Presented here are 20 T cell receptor beta chains from one specimen sequenced in a study of shared clonotypes between healthy human individuals (dated by TCRdb to the early 2020s). Library preparation employed the immunoSEQ multiplex PCR assay. The table was pulled from immuneACCESS by TCRdb, which kept in-frame rearrangements only. Such tables lose some clones; where checked, under half of the loss comes from unresolved V genes, and the rest has no known cause. The sample table contains around 2,000,000 clones; only one count was recorded for around 96% of them. The ten largest clones add up to 1.1% of the sample. CD8 naive samples were obtained by positive selection for CCR7 among CD45RO-negative cells, yielding a CD45RA+CCR7+ population from which TemRA cells were excluded. The sequenced sample consisted of naive CD8+ T cells sorted from blood. This specimen's cell subset or site label, per the study, means: CD45RA+CCR7+. The origin of the receptors is a man younger than 35 in good health.

The genes are TRBV29-1 and TRBJ1-2; D ambiguous. Looked up from germline, CDR1 is SQVTM and CDR2 is ANQGSEA. The CDR3 is 16 residues long. Deletions cut 3 bases from V and 3 bases from J, with 20 bases between. The CDR3 spells CSVDTVAGRTDYGYTF. In DNA, the CDR3 is TGCAGCGTTGATACGGTGGCCGGCAGGACCGACTATGGCTACACCTTC.

CDR3 loop: CASSLFGPHDGSAFF. CDR3 coding DNA: TGTGCCAGCAGTTTATTCGGGCCCCACGACGGATCGGCTTTCTTT. The V and J genes are TRBV27 and TRBJ1-1, with unresolved D. Germline-derived CDR1 and CDR2 are MNHEY and SMNVEV (reference sequence). The CDR3 totals 15 residues. Between the trimmed V and J ends, which lost 1 base and 11 bases, there was a span of 20 bases.

The chain has TRBV6-5 and TRBJ2-1, with D unresolved. Trimming pared 2 bases from V and 6 bases from J, leaving 17 bases between. CDR1 and CDR2 (germline): MNHEY, SVGAGI. This CDR3 is 16 amino acids long. CDR3 amino acids: CASSYIGGESINEQFF. The CDR3 DNA reads TGTGCCAGCAGTTACATTGGTGGCGAATCAATCAATGAGCAGTTCTTC.

This chain connects TRBV28 to TRBJ1-5; D gene unclear. The germline V and J ends were trimmed by 4 bases and 2 bases, with 18 bases remaining between them. CDR1 and CDR2 (germline): MDHEN, SYDVKM. This CDR3 is 17 amino acids long. The CDR3 region has the DNA TGTGCCAGCAGTTGGAGGGCAGGTGAATTGGGCAATCAGCCCCAGCATTTT. It specifies CASSWRAGELGNQPQHF.

The chain has TRBV7-9 and TRBJ2-5; 9 bases are shared with TRBD2. Trimming cost V 5 bases and J 5 bases; bases outside gene matches: 6. The CDR3 contains 14 residues. In germline, CDR1 is SEHNR, CDR2 FQNEAQ (reference sequence). This chain's CDR3 is CASSPPREGETQYF. The CDR3 nucleotides read TGTGCCAGCAGCCCACCGCGGGAGGGGGAGACCCAGTACTTC.

The CDR3 DNA reads TGTGCCAGTAGTGTGGACAGGGAGGGTGTGCAGCCCCAGCATTTT. It is translated as CASSVDREGVQPQHF. The chain combines TRBV19 with TRBJ1-5, with 8 bases that match TRBD1. Trimming removed 5 bases from V and 7 bases from J; junction bases left unmatched: 10. Germline CDR1 reads LNHDA; CDR2 reads SQIVND (reference sequence). This CDR3 has 15 amino acids.

CDR3 nucleotide sequence: TGTGCCAGCAGTTACTCGTCCCACACCGGGGAGCTGTTTTTT. Translating it yields CASSYSSHTGELFF. J is TRBJ2-2 and V is TRBV6-6; D uncertain. The germline gives CDR1 MNHNY, CDR2 SVGAGI (reference sequence). Trimming pared 0 bases from V and 3 bases from J, leaving 5 bases between. The length of the CDR3 is 14 residues.

This clone was seen only once. The rearrangement joins TRBV18 to TRBJ2-1; D remains ambiguous. The CDR3 contains 16 residues. The V and J ends lost 0 bases and 8 bases respectively, with 17 bases between them. Germline V gene sequence: CDR1 KGHSH, CDR2 LQKENI. The CDR3 bases are TGTGCCAGCTCACCACCGCCCGCCGACTTAAGATATGAGCAGTTCTTC. Translated: CASSPPPADLRYEQFF.

This clone was seen just once. The rearrangement joins TRBV7-2 to TRBJ1-1; possible D gene TRBD1, 6 bases. V shed 3 bases and J shed 0 bases, with 20 bases lying between them. Germline V gene data show CDR1 as SGHTA and CDR2 as FQGNSA. This CDR3 is 18 amino acids long. DNA for the CDR3: TGTGCCAGCAGCTTCCTGGGGGGAACAGGGACCATGAACACTGAAGCTTTCTTT. It encodes CASSFLGGTGTMNTEAFF. The full variable domain, completed using reference TRBV7-2 and TRBJ1-1, is GAGVSQSPSNKVTEKGKDVELRCDPISGHTALYWYRQSLGQGLEFLIYFQGNSAPDKSGLPSDRFSAERTGGSVSTLTIQRTQQEDSAVYLCASSFLGGTGTMNTEAFFGQGTRLTVV.

The rearrangement joins TRBV30 to TRBJ2-5; 8 bases map to TRBD2. With 0 bases clipped from V and 4 bases from J, the junction kept 7 bases outside the gene matches. Germline V gene data show CDR1 as GTSNPN and CDR2 as SVGIG (reference sequence). This CDR3 contains 15 residues. The CDR3 region has the DNA TGTGCCTGGAGTGTACCGGGGGGGGAGGTAGAGACCCAGTACTTC. Translation gives CAWSVPGGEVETQYF.

Only a few counts were recorded for this clone. The rearrangement uses TRBV4-1 and TRBJ1-5, with D perhaps TRBD1 (5 bases). The CDR3 sequence is 13 residues long. Trimming took off 4 bases at V and 3 bases at J, with 7 bases between the two ends. CDR1 and CDR2 (germline): MGHRA, YSYEKL. CDR3 nucleotides: TGCGCCAGCAGCCCCAGGGTCAATCAGCCCCAGCATTTT. Translating it yields CASSPRVNQPQHF.

In this sample, this clone turned up once. The rearrangement joins TRBV5-4 to TRBJ2-7, with D possibly TRBD2 on 7 matching bases. V shed 2 bases and J shed 5 bases, with 17 bases lying between them. This CDR3 is 15 amino acids long. Per the germline V gene, CDR1 is SGHNT and CDR2 is YYREEE (reference sequence). CDR3 DNA: TGTGCCAGCAGCTTTTCGGGGGGCCCTATCGACGAGCAGTACTTC. This codes for CASSFSGGPIDEQYF.

This clone was counted a single time. The rearrangement joins TRBV19 to TRBJ1-2; D is undetermined. Germline CDR1 reads LNHDA; CDR2 reads SQIVND (reference sequence). V shed 3 bases and J shed 2 bases, with 13 bases lying between them. CDR3 length: 15 amino acids. The DNA for the CDR3 is TGTGCCAGTAGTATCGTCGCCAGCCCGAACTATGGCTACACCTTC. Its protein is CASSIVASPNYGYTF.

The V and J genes are TRBV10-2 and TRBJ2-3; 13 bases map to TRBD2. Germline V gene data show CDR1 as WSHSY and CDR2 as SAAADI. CDR3 length: 16 amino acids. Losses at the gene ends were 2 bases for V and 4 bases for J; bases not matched to a gene: 3. The CDR3 here is CASSEMGLAGPDTQYF. Here the CDR3 DNA reads TGCGCCAGCAGTGAGATGGGACTAGCGGGACCAGATACGCAGTATTTT.

The rearrangement links TRBV27 to TRBJ2-3, with 7 bases fitting TRBD1. The CDR3 consists of 11 residues. CDR1 is MNHEY and CDR2 is SMNVEV in the germline V gene (reference sequence). V shed 6 bases, J shed 10 bases, and the junction held 4 bases outside the gene matches. DNA of the CDR3: TGTGCCAGCAGCCCCGGGACAGCGCAGTATTTT. Its translation: CASSPGTAQYF.

The chain links TRBV19 to TRBJ2-2; D is unclear. V was trimmed by 6 bases and J by 3 bases, leaving 11 bases between them. The CDR3 covers 14 residues. Germline-derived CDR1 and CDR2 are LNHDA and SQIVND (reference sequence). CDR3 coding DNA: TGTGCCAGTAGCCCCATTGGTGACACCGGGGAGCTGTTTTTT. Protein sequence: CASSPIGDTGELFF.

The V gene is TRBV7-9, the J gene TRBJ1-1; perhaps TRBD1 as D (5 bases). Trimming shortened V by 6 bases and J by 2 bases, and 10 bases separated the two germline ends. Germline V gene lookup returns CDR1 SEHNR and CDR2 FQNEAQ (reference sequence). The CDR3 is 13 residues long. CDR3 sequence: CASRGDSNTEAFF. CDR3 DNA: TGTGCCAGCAGGGGAGACAGTAACACTGAAGCTTTCTTT. Full variable domain (remainder filled in from reference TRBV7-9 and TRBJ1-1): DTGVSQNPRHKITKRGQNVTFRCDPISEHNRLYWYRQTLGQGPEFLTYFQNEAQLEKSRLLSDRFSAERPKGSFSTLEIQRTEQGDSAMYLCASRGDSNTEAFFGQGTRLTVV.

V and J are TRBV9 and TRBJ2-3; tentative D call: TRBD2 (6 bases). This CDR3 contains 15 residues. The V gene lost 4 bases and the J gene lost 6 bases, with 18 bases spanning the gap. Germline V gene sequence: CDR1 SGDLS, CDR2 YYNGEE. The CDR3 DNA follows: TGTGCCAGCAGCCCAGACGGGGGAAACACGGATACGCAGTATTTT. Translating gives CASSPDGGNTDTQYF.

J is TRBJ1-2 and V is TRBV30; maybe TRBD1 (5 bases). This CDR3 contains 19 residues. V was clipped by 2 bases and J by 5 bases, with 30 bases between them. The germline V gene encodes CDR1 GTSNPN and CDR2 SVGIG (reference sequence). CDR3 nucleotide sequence: TGTGCCTGGAGTCCCCGTGGGGGAGCGGGTCTATTCATGGCATATGGCTACACCTTC. This codes for CAWSPRGGAGLFMAYGYTF.

The chain has TRBV5-5 and TRBJ1-1; tentative D call: TRBD1 (5 bases). The CDR3 totals 14 residues. Germline lookup yields CDR1 SGHKS and CDR2 YYEKEE (reference sequence). Trimming stripped 2 bases from V and 3 bases from J, with 11 bases between. The CDR3 nucleotides are TGTGCCAGCAGCTTCTTTGGGGGAGACACTGAAGCTTTCTTT. As protein: CASSFFGGDTEAFF.